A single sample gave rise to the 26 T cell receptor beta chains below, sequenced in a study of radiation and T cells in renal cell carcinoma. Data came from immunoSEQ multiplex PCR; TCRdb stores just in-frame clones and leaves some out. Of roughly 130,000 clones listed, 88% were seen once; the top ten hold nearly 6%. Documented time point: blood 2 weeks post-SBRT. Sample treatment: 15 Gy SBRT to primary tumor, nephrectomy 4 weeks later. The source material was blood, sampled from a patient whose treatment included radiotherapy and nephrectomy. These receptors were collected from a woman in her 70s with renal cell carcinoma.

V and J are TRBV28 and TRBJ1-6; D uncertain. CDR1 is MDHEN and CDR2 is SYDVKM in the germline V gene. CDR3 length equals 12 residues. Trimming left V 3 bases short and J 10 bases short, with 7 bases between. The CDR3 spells CASSFGESPLHF. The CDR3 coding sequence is TGTGCCAGCAGTTTCGGGGAGTCACCCCTCCACTTT.

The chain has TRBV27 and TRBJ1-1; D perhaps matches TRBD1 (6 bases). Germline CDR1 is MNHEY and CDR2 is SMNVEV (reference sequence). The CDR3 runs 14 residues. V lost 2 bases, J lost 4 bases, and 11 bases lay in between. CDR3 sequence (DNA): TGTGCCAGCAGTTTAAATGTAGGGGGCACTGAAGCTTTCTTT. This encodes CASSLNVGGTEAFF.

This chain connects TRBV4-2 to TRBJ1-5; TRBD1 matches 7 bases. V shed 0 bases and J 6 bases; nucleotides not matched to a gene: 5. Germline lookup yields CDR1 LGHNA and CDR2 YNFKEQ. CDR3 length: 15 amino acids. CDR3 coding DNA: TGTGCCAGCAGCCAAGAGGCAGGGGGTACTCAGCCCCAGCATTTT. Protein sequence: CASSQEAGGTQPQHF.

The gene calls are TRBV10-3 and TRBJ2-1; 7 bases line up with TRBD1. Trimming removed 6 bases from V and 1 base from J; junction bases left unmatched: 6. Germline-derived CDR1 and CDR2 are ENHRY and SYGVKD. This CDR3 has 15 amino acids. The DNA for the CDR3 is TGTGCCATCAGGACCTACAGGGGATCCTACAATGAGCAGTTCTTC. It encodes CAIRTYRGSYNEQFF.

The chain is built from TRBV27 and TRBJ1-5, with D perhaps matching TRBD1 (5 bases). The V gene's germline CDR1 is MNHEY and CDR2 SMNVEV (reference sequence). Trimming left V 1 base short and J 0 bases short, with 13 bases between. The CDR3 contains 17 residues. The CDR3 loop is CASSLYPGKYSNQPQHF. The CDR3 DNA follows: TGTGCCAGCAGTTTATATCCAGGGAAGTATAGCAATCAGCCCCAGCATTTT.

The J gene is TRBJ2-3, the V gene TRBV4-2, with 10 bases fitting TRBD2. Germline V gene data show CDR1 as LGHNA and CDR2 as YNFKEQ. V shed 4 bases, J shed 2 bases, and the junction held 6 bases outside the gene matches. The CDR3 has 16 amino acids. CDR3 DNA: TGTGCCAGCAGCCGCTCTCTAGCGGGGGTCACAGATACGCAGTATTTT. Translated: CASSRSLAGVTDTQYF.

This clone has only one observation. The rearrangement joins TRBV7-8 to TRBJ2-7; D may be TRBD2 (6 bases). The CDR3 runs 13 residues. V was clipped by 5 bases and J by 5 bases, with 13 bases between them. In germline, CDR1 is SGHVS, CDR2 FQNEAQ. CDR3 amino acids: CASSPGVRNEQYF. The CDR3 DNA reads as TGTGCCAGCAGCCCGGGGGTGAGGAACGAGCAGTACTTC.

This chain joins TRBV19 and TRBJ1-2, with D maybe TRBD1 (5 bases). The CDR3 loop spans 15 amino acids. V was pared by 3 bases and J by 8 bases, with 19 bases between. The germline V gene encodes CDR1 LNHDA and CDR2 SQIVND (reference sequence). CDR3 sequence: CASSITQDGGGGYTF. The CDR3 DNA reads TGTGCCAGTAGTATCACACAGGACGGAGGAGGAGGCTACACCTTC.

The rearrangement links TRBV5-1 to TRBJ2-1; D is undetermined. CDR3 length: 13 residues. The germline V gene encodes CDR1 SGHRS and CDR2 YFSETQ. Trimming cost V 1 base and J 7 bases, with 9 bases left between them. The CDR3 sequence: CASSLNSLNEQFF. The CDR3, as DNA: TGCGCCAGCAGCTTGAATTCCTTAAATGAGCAGTTCTTC.

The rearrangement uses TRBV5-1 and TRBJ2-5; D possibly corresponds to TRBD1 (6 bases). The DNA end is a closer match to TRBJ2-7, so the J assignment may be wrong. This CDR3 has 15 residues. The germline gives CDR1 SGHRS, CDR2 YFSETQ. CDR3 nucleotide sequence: TGCGCCAGCAGCGGCTCCGGGGACAACTCCTACGAGCAGTACTTC. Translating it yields CASSGSGDNSYEQYF.

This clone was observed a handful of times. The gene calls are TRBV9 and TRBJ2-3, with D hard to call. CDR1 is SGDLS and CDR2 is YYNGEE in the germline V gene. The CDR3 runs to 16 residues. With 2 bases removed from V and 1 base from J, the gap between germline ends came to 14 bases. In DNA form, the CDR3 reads TGTGCCAGCAGCGTCGCCTCACCGTCGGGCACAGATACGCAGTATTTT. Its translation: CASSVASPSGTDTQYF.

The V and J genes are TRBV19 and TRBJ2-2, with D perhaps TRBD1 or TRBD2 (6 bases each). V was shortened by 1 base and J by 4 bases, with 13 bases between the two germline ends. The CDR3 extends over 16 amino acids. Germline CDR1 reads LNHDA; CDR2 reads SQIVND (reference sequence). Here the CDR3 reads CASSIVGGASTGELFF. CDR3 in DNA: TGTGCCAGTAGTATAGTGGGGGGCGCATCCACCGGGGAGCTGTTTTTT.

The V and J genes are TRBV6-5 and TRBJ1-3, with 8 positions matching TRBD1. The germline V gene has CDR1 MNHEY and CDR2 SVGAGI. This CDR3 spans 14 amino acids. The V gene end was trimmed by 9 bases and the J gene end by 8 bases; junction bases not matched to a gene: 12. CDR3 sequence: CASRNAGGADTIYF. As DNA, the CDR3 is TGTGCCAGTAGAAATGCAGGGGGCGCAGACACCATATATTTT.

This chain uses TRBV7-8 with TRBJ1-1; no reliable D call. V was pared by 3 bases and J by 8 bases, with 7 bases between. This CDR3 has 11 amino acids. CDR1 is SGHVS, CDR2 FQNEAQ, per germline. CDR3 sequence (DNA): TGTGCCAGCAGCTTTGGGCCAGAAGCTTTCTTT. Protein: CASSFGPEAFF.

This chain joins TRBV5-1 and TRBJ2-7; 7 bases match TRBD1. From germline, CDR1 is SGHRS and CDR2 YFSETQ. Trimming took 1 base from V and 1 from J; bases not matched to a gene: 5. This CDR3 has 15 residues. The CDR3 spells CASSLSDRASYEQYF. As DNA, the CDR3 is TGCGCCAGCAGCTTGAGCGACAGGGCATCCTACGAGCAGTACTTC.

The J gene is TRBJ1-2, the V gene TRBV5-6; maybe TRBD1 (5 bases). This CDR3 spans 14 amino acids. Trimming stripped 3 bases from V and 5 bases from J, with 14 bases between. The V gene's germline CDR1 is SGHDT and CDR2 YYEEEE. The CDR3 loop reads CASSSGTHSYGYTF. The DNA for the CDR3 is TGTGCCAGCAGCTCCGGGACGCACTCATATGGCTACACCTTC.

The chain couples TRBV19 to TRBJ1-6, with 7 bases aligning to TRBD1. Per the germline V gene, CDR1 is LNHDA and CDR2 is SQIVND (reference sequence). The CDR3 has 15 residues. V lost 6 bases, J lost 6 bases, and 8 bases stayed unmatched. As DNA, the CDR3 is TGTGCCAGTAGCGGGGACAGTCAGACTAATTCACCCCTCCACTTT. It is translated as CASSGDSQTNSPLHF.

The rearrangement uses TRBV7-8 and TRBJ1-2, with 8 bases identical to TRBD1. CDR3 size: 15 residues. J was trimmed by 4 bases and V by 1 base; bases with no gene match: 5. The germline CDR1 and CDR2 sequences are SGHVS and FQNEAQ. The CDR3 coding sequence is TGTGCCAGCAGCTTAGGGTCAGGGGGCGTCTATGGCTACACCTTC. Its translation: CASSLGSGGVYGYTF.

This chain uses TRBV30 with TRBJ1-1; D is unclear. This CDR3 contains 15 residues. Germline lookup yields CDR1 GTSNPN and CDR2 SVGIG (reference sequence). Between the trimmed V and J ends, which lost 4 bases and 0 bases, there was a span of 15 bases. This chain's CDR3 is CAWTSPQRVNTEAFF. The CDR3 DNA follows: TGTGCCTGGACCTCCCCGCAGCGAGTGAACACTGAAGCTTTCTTT.

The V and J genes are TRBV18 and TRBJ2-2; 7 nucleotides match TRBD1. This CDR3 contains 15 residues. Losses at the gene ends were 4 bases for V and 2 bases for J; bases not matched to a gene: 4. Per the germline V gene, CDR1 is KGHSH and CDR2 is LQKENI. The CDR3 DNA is TGTGCCAGCTCACAAGGGGGCGGAAACACCGGGGAGCTGTTTTTT. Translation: CASSQGGGNTGELFF.

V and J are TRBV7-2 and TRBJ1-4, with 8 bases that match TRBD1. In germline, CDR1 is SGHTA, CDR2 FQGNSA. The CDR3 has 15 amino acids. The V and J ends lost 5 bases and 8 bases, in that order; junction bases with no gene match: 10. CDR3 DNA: TGTGCCAGCAGCCAAAGGACAGGGTTGGGGGAAAAACTGTTTTTT. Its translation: CASSQRTGLGEKLFF.

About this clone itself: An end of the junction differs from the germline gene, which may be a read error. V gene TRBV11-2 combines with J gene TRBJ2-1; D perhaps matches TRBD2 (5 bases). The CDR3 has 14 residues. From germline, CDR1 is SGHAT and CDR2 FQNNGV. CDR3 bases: TGTGCCAGCACCTTACAGCGGTTCTACAATGAGCAGTTCTTC. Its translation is CASTLQRFYNEQFF.

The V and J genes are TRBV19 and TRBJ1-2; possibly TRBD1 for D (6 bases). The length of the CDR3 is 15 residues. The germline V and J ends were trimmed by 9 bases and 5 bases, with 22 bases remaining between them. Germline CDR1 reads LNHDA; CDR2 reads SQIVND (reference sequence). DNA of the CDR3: TGTGCCAGCCAACCCCCCCGGGGGGCGGGGTATGGCTACACCTTC. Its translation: CASQPPRGAGYGYTF.

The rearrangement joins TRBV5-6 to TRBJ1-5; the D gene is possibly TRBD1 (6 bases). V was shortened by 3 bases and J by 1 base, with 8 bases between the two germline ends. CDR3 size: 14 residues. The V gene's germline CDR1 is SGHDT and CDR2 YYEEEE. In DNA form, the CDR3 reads TGTGCCAGCAGCTGGGGGCAGAGCAATCAGCCCCAGCATTTT. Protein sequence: CASSWGQSNQPQHF.

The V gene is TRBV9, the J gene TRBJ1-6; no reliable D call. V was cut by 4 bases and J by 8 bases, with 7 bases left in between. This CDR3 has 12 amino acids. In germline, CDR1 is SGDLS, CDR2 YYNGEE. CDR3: CASSSIDSPLHF. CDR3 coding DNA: TGTGCCAGCAGCTCCATAGATTCACCCCTCCACTTT.

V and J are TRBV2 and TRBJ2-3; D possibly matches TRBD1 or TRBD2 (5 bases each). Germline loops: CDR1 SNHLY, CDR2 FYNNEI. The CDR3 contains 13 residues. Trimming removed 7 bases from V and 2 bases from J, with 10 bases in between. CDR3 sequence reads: CASTRDLTDTQYF. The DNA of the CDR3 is TGTGCCAGCACCCGGGACCTCACAGATACGCAGTATTTT.